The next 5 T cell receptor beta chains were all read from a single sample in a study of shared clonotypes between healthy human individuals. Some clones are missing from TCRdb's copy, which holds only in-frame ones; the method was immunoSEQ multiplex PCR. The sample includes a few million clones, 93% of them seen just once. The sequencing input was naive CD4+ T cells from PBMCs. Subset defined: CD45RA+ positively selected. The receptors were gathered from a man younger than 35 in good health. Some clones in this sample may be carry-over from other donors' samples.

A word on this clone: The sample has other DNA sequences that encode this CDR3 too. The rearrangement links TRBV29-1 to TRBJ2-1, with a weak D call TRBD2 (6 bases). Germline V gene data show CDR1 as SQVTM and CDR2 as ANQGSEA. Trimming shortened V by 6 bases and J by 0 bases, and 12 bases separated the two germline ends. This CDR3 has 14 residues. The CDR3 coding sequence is TGCAGCGTGGACCCTAGCGTCTCCTACAATGAGCAGTTCTTC. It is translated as CSVDPSVSYNEQFF.

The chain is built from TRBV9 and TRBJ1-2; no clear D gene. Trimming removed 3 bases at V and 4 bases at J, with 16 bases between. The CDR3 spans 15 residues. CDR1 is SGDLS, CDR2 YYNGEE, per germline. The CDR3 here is CASSAEPEPPYGYTF. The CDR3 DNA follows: TGTGCCAGCAGCGCGGAGCCAGAGCCCCCCTATGGCTACACCTTC.

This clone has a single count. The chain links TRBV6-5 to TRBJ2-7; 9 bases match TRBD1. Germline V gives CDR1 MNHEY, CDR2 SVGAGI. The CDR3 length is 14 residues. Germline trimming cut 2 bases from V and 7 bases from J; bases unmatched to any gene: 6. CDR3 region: CASSYGDRAFEQYF. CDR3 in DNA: TGTGCCAGCAGTTACGGGGACAGGGCGTTTGAGCAGTACTTC.

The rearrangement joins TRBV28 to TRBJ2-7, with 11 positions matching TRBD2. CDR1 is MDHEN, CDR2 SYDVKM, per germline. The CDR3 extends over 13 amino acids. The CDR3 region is CAGGSGRAYEQYF. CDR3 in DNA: TGTGCAGGAGGTAGCGGGAGGGCCTACGAGCAGTACTTC.

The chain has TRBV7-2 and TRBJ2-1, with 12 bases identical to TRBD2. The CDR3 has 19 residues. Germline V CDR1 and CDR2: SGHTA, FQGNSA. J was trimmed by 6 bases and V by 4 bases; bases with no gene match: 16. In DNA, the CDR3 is TGTGCCAGCAGCTCACCGGGACTAGCGGGCCCGGGCCGGGGCAATGAGCAGTTCTTC. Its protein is CASSSPGLAGPGRGNEQFF.